This TCR beta chain was identified during a study of CD8 T cells in ankylosing spondylitis. Each CDR3 protein gets one entry after TCRdb re-called the 5' RACE reads with MiXCR. The sample lists 150,000 to 200,000 distinct CDR3 sequences; 30% to 40% were seen once. The length of the CDR3 is 15 residues. The germline V gene has CDR1 MDHEN and CDR2 SYDVKM. V was trimmed by 8 bases and J by 3 bases, leaving 17 bases between them. The J gene is TRBJ2-1, the V gene TRBV28; perhaps TRBD1 as D (6 bases). The sequenced material came from synovial fluid, either unsorted or a sorted T cell fraction (not recorded which). This sequence originates from a male donor with ankylosing spondylitis. For the CDR3, the DNA is TGTGCCAGCTTCGCCACGGGACAACTCTACAATGAGCAGTTCTTC. Encoded protein: CASFATGQLYNEQFF.